Listed below are T cell receptor beta chains from one sample, sequenced in a study of Graves' ophthalmopathy and Graves' hyperthyroidism. TCRdb recomputed calls from the multiplex PCR reads with MiXCR, one row per CDR3 protein. The sample has about 240,000 distinct CDR3 sequences, about 46% seen once; the top ten hold roughly 45%. Sequenced input: peripheral blood. These receptors were taken from an adult man with Graves' ophthalmopathy. CDR3s include the opening cysteine and the closing phenylalanine or tryptophan. Fields, in order: V gene, J gene, D gene, clone size, CDR3 protein, CDR3 DNA. The D gene is left open where the match is weak. Size tells how often a clone was seen (once, few, many) or the class of an expanded clone, and some rows leave it out.

TRBV9	TRBJ1-2	TRBD1	many	CASSSGQSVNYGYTF	TGTGCCAGCAGCTCGGGACAGTCAGTTAACTATGGCTACACCTTC
TRBV15	TRBJ1-1	.	.	CATSRDFLGLEAFF	TGTGCCACCAGCAGAGATTTCTTGGGTCTTGAAGCTTTCTTT
TRBV5-8	TRBJ2-5	TRBD1	few	CASSLGRGRETQYF	TGTGCCAGCAGCTTGGGCAGGGGGCGGGAGACCCAGTACTTC
TRBV2	TRBJ2-2	.	.	CASSVRGADTGELFF	TGTGCCAGCAGTGTTCGGGGGGCGGACACCGGGGAGCTGTTTTTT
TRBV2	TRBJ2-5	.	few	CASKEGAVETQYF	TGTGCCAGCAAGGAGGGGGCCGTGGAGACCCAGTACTTC
TRBV4-1	TRBJ2-7	.	.	CASSQDEGPYEQYF	TGCGCCAGCAGCCAAGATGAGGGACCCTACGAGCAGTACTTC
TRBV7-9	TRBJ2-5	.	few	CASSQDGAGVETQYF	TGTGCCAGCAGCCAAGATGGGGCAGGGGTAGAGACCCAGTACTTC
TRBV6-5	TRBJ1-1	.	.	CASTLGQNTEAFF	TGTGCCAGCACCCTGGGTCAGAACACTGAAGCTTTCTTT
TRBV7-3	TRBJ2-7	TRBD2	.	CASSFPNLAGTYEQYF	TGTGCCAGCAGTTTCCCCAACCTAGCGGGGACCTACGAGCAGTACTTC
TRBV7-2	TRBJ2-2	TRBD2	.	CASSPGGGGSGGRASGELFF	TGTGCCAGCAGCCCCGGAGGGGGAGGTTCTGGCGGGAGGGCCTCCGGGGAGCTGTTTTTT
TRBV12-3/TRBV12-4	TRBJ2-7	.	.	CASSPALIIIEQYF	TGTGCCAGCAGCCCCGCTCTCATCATTATCGAGCAGTACTTC
TRBV20-1	TRBJ1-2	.	.	CSVEDTYGYTF	TGCAGTGTTGAGGACACCTATGGCTACACCTTC
TRBV12-3/TRBV12-4	TRBJ2-5	TRBD1	.	CASSQGAGETQYF	TGTGCCAGCAGCCAGGGGGCGGGAGAGACCCAGTACTTC
TRBV20-1	TRBJ1-5	.	few	CSAQRGDYQPQHF	TGCAGTGCGCAGAGGGGGGACTATCAGCCCCAGCATTTT
TRBV6-6	TRBJ2-7	TRBD1	few	CASSTGDRGSEQYF	TGTGCCAGCAGTACAGGGGACAGAGGGAGCGAGCAGTACTTC
TRBV12-3/TRBV12-4	TRBJ1-1	TRBD1	.	CASKQLTGGAEAFF	TGTGCCAGCAAGCAGCTTACAGGGGGGGCTGAAGCTTTCTTT
TRBV2	TRBJ2-5	TRBD2	.	CASSGGSQETQYF	TGTGCCAGCAGCGGGGGGTCACAAGAGACCCAGTACTTC
TRBV19	TRBJ1-1	.	few	CASSIQEGWTEAFF	TGTGCCAGTAGTATTCAGGAGGGATGGACTGAAGCTTTCTTT
TRBV20-1	TRBJ1-6	TRBD1	many	CSASPPGQGNSPLHF	TGCAGTGCTAGTCCCCCGGGACAGGGAAATTCACCCCTCCACTTT
TRBV12-3/TRBV12-4	TRBJ2-5	.	.	CASSSRAGPRETQYF	TGTGCCAGCAGTTCTCGAGCAGGGCCCCGGGAGACCCAGTACTTC
TRBV5-1	TRBJ1-1	TRBD1	.	CASSKGQGIITEAFF	TGCGCCAGCAGCAAGGGACAGGGTATAATCACTGAAGCTTTCTTT
TRBV2	TRBJ1-2	.	.	CASSEVGNANYGYTF	TGTGCCAGCAGTGAAGTTGGGAATGCCAACTATGGCTACACCTTC
TRBV2	TRBJ2-7	.	.	CASSEDSRSGEQYF	TGTGCCAGCAGTGAAGACAGTCGATCCGGCGAGCAGTACTTC
TRBV10-3	TRBJ1-2	.	.	CAISESTGAGYTF	TGTGCCATCAGTGAGTCGACAGGCGCTGGCTACACCTTC
TRBV7-2	TRBJ2-7	.	.	CASSLGHSSYEQYF	TGTGCCAGCAGCTTGGGACACAGTTCCTACGAGCAGTACTTC
TRBV6-5	TRBJ1-2	.	.	CASSEQTYQGYTF	TGTGCCAGCAGTGAACAGACATACCAGGGCTACACCTTC
TRBV7-8	TRBJ1-1	.	.	CASSLSTGRNTEAFF	TGTGCCAGCAGTTTATCGACAGGCCGGAACACTGAAGCTTTCTTT
TRBV10-3	TRBJ1-1	.	few	CAIRGTVNTEAFF	TGTGCCATCAGGGGGACGGTGAACACTGAAGCTTTCTTT
TRBV5-8	TRBJ2-5	.	few	CASSLGTGETQYF	TGTGCCAGCAGCTTGGGAACGGGGGAGACCCAGTACTTC
TRBV12-3/TRBV12-4	TRBJ2-2	.	.	CASNSGTGELFF	TGTGCCAGCAATAGCGGTACCGGGGAGCTGTTTTTT
TRBV25-1	TRBJ2-5	.	.	CASSEGRDQETQYF	TGTGCCAGCAGTGAAGGCAGGGACCAAGAGACCCAGTACTTC
TRBV10-3	TRBJ1-2	TRBD1	.	CASSYRLDRLQGYTF	TGTGCCAGCAGTTACCGTTTGGACAGGCTCCAGGGCTACACCTTC
TRBV12-3/TRBV12-4	TRBJ1-5	.	few	CASSLGSRSNQPQHF	TGTGCCAGCAGTTTAGGGTCCCGAAGCAATCAGCCCCAGCATTTT
TRBV20-1	TRBJ2-7	TRBD2	few	CSARAVQTSGSYEQYF	TGCAGTGCTAGAGCGGTTCAGACTAGCGGGTCCTACGAGCAGTACTTC
TRBV2	TRBJ1-4	.	.	CASSGVEGTNEKLFF	TGTGCCAGCAGCGGCGTGGAGGGTACTAATGAAAAACTGTTTTTT
TRBV20-1	TRBJ2-5	.	.	CSARVGGRGETQYF	TGCAGTGCTAGAGTAGGGGGGCGAGGAGAGACCCAGTACTTC
TRBV12-3/TRBV12-4	TRBJ1-2	TRBD1	few	CASSPHSGRGPGYTF	TGTGCCAGCAGTCCCCACTCGGGCAGGGGGCCTGGCTACACCTTC
TRBV29-1	TRBJ2-5	.	many	CSVEQETQYF	TGCAGCGTCGAACAAGAGACCCAGTACTTC
TRBV4-1	TRBJ1-2	.	.	CASSQAGHRGYTF	TGCGCCAGCAGCCAAGCTGGACACAGGGGCTACACCTTC
TRBV20-1	TRBJ1-5	TRBD1	.	CSAKLDRVRNQPQHF	TGCAGTGCTAAGTTGGACAGGGTTAGGAATCAGCCCCAGCATTTT
TRBV7-3	TRBJ2-7	.	few	CASSLGAVSSYEQYF	TGTGCCAGCAGCTTGGGGGCAGTGAGCTCCTACGAGCAGTACTTC
TRBV5-4	TRBJ2-7	TRBD2	.	CASSATLAGEQYF	TGTGCCAGCAGCGCCACTTTAGCGGGAGAGCAGTACTTC
TRBV20-1	TRBJ1-1	.	.	CSASPIPTTEAFF	TGCAGTGCTAGCCCGATTCCTACCACTGAAGCTTTCTTT
TRBV7-9	TRBJ1-5	.	.	CASSSRFSNQPQHF	TGTGCCAGCAGTTCCCGTTTTAGCAATCAGCCCCAGCATTTT
TRBV7-9	TRBJ2-5	TRBD2	few	CASSFVAGVTETQYF	TGTGCCAGCAGCTTCGTAGCGGGGGTAACGGAGACCCAGTACTTC